This record concerns one T cell receptor (beta chain) sequence. Clones were read by immunoSEQ multiplex PCR, and TCRdb kept only the in-frame ones, dropping some. Among approximately 250,000 clones, over 75% were seen once, and the ten largest hold roughly 8.6%. Trimming cost V 7 bases and J 6 bases; bases outside gene matches: 15. The CDR3 has 16 amino acids. Germline V gene data show CDR1 as SGHRS and CDR2 as YFSETQ. The sample comes from a study of blood T cell repertoires in COVID-19. This chain joins TRBV5-1 and TRBJ2-3; TRBD2 agrees at 9 bases. This sequence was found in a human donor in a cohort sampled during active COVID-19. The material sequenced was peripheral blood. CDR3 amino acids: CASGPLGAGGRDTQYF. As DNA, the CDR3 is TGCGCCAGCGGCCCCTTAGGAGCGGGGGGTAGGGATACGCAGTATTTT.